This entry lists 19 T cell receptor beta chains sequenced from one sample in a study of cytomegalovirus exposure and HLA in healthy donors. The PCR ran on 60 Vbeta and 13 Jbeta primers. Data came from immunoSEQ multiplex PCR; TCRdb stores just in-frame clones and leaves some out. Among around 140,000 clones listed, 79% were seen once. The sample comprised PBMCs. The receptors shown here come from a male donor in good health and CMV-seronegative.

The chain couples TRBV21-1 to TRBJ1-1; the tabulated D call, TRBD1, remains unverified against the DNA. TRBV21-1 is flagged as a pseudogene. The CDR3 contains 16 residues. The CDR3 nucleotides read TGTGCCAGCAGCATCCCCACAGGGACAGGAGAAACTGAAGCTTTCTTT. Amino acid sequence: CASSIPTGTGETEAFF.

The J gene is TRBJ1-2, the V gene TRBV14; D perhaps matches TRBD1 (5 bases). V was shortened by 5 bases and J by 2 bases, with 9 bases between the two germline ends. The CDR3 has 13 residues. CDR1 is SGHDN, CDR2 FVKESK, per germline. The CDR3 DNA reads TGTGCCAGCAGCTCAGACAGAAACTATGGCTACACCTTC. Translating gives CASSSDRNYGYTF.

This clone was seen a single time. This sequence joins TRBV10-3 and TRBJ1-2; TRBD1 is a possible D gene (6 bases). Trimming removed 4 bases at V and 8 bases at J, with 17 bases between. The CDR3 length is 14 residues. Germline lookup yields CDR1 ENHRY and CDR2 SYGVKD. CDR3 bases: TGTGCCATCAGTGTGGGGGCTTCTGGGAAGGGCTACACCTTC. It translates to CAISVGASGKGYTF.

This clone was seen just once. This chain uses TRBV14 with TRBJ1-1, with D possibly being TRBD1 (5 bases). Trimming shortened V by 3 bases and J by 0 bases, and 11 bases separated the two germline ends. Germline-derived CDR1 and CDR2 are SGHDN and FVKESK. This CDR3 has 15 residues. CDR3 protein: CASSQWGGMNTEAFF. For the CDR3, the DNA is TGTGCCAGCAGCCAGTGGGGCGGAATGAACACTGAAGCTTTCTTT.

The CDR3 loop is CASSLGAVGLQIAFF. In DNA, the CDR3 is TGTGCCAGCAGCTTAGGGGCAGTGGGCCTCCAAATAGCTTTCTTT. This chain connects TRBV7-9 to TRBJ1-1; no firm D call. The germline gives CDR1 SEHNR, CDR2 FQNEAQ (reference sequence). V lost 1 base and J lost 10, with 19 bases in between. This CDR3 region has 15 residues.

The chain has TRBV30 and TRBJ1-4, with 7 bases matching TRBD1. CDR1 is GTSNPN and CDR2 is SVGIG in the germline V gene (reference sequence). J lost 8 bases, V lost 4 bases, and 10 bases had no gene match. The CDR3 loop spans 14 amino acids. The CDR3 nucleotides read TGTGCCTGGATGAATCGGGACAGAGGCGAAAAACTGTTTTTT. It is translated as CAWMNRDRGEKLFF.

The J gene is TRBJ2-7, the V gene TRBV5-5; TRBD2 agrees at 12 bases. Trimming at V came to 0 bases and at J to 1 base, leaving 2 bases not matched to a gene. CDR3 length: 16 amino acids. Germline CDR1 and CDR2: SGHKS and YYEKEE (reference sequence). CDR3 in amino acids: CASSLEGLAGSYEQYF. As DNA, the CDR3 is TGTGCCAGCAGCTTGGAGGGACTAGCGGGTTCCTACGAGCAGTACTTC.

This clone showed up just once. The J gene is TRBJ1-3, the V gene TRBV5-4; TRBD1 aligns across 8 bases. V shed 4 bases, J shed 2 bases, and the junction held 5 bases outside the gene matches. The CDR3 consists of 15 residues. The V gene's germline CDR1 is SGHNT and CDR2 YYREEE (reference sequence). CDR3 DNA: TGTGCCAGCAGCACGGACAGGGCAGCTGGAAACACCATATATTTT. It yields the protein CASSTDRAAGNTIYF.

V usage is TRBV19 and J usage is TRBJ1-2; D perhaps matches TRBD1 (6 bases). The CDR3 is 12 amino acids. Germline CDR1 and CDR2: LNHDA and SQIVND (reference sequence). V gave up 7 bases and J gave up 4 bases, with 10 bases separating them. For the CDR3, the DNA is TGTGCCAGTATCCAGGGGAGCTATGGCTACACCTTC. As protein: CASIQGSYGYTF.

V gene TRBV15 combines with J gene TRBJ1-6; no clear D gene. The CDR3 loop spans 15 amino acids. The germline CDR1 and CDR2 sequences are LNHNV and YYDKDF (reference sequence). Trimming stripped 5 bases from V and 3 bases from J, with 11 bases between. DNA of the CDR3: TGTGCCACCAGCCAAACCGGGAACTATAATTCACCCCTCCACTTT. Protein sequence: CATSQTGNYNSPLHF. The whole variable domain, filled in from reference TRBV15 and TRBJ1-6, reads DAMVIQNPRYQVTQFGKPVTLSCSQTLNHNVMYWYQQKSSQAPKLLFHYYDKDFNNEADTPDNFQSRRPNTSFCFLDIRSPGLGDTAMYLCATSQTGNYNSPLHFGNGTRLTVT.

The chain is built from TRBV9 and TRBJ2-7; 11 nucleotides match TRBD2. The germline gives CDR1 SGDLS, CDR2 YYNGEE. CDR3 length: 19 residues. Trimming at V came to 0 bases and at J to 5 bases, leaving 16 bases not matched to a gene. CDR3 DNA: TGTGCCAGCAGCGTAGCGATAGCGGGGGGGCCTGATCGTGTCCACGAGCAGTACTTC. Its translation is CASSVAIAGGPDRVHEQYF.

Details on this clone: The junction departs from the called germline gene at one end, perhaps through a read error. The genes are TRBV7-7 and TRBJ2-1; D perhaps matches TRBD2 (6 bases). The CDR3 is made up of 13 amino acids. Per the germline V gene, CDR1 is SSHAT and CDR2 is FNYEAQ (reference sequence). CDR3 sequence reads: CASSFSGVGEQFF. The CDR3 region has the DNA TGTGCTAGCAGCTTCTCGGGGGTCGGTGAGCAGTTCTTC. Filled out from reference TRBV7-7 and TRBJ2-1, the complete variable domain reads GAGVSQSPRYKVTKRGQDVTLRCDPISSHATLYWYQQALGQGPEFLTYFNYEAQPDKSGLPSDRFSAERPEGSISTLTIQRTEQRDSAMYRCASSFSGVGEQFFGPGTRLTVL.

This chain links TRBV9 with TRBJ2-7; the D gene is possibly TRBD2 (6 bases). The CDR3 consists of 13 residues. Germline lookup yields CDR1 SGDLS and CDR2 YYNGEE. Trimming left V 5 bases short and J 3 bases short, with 12 bases between. The CDR3 DNA reads as TGTGCCAGCAGTAAGGGACTGAACTACGAGCAGTACTTC. Encoded protein: CASSKGLNYEQYF.

This clone was counted a single time. The chain employs TRBV5-1 and TRBJ2-7; D possibly corresponds to TRBD1 (6 bases). V was shortened by 4 bases and J by 2 bases, with 19 bases between the two germline ends. The germline V gene encodes CDR1 SGHRS and CDR2 YFSETQ. The CDR3 is 16 amino acids. Here the CDR3 reads CASSPRRTAVPYEQYF. In DNA, the CDR3 is TGCGCCAGCAGCCCTCGCCGGACAGCAGTTCCCTACGAGCAGTACTTC. Looking up the rest from reference TRBV5-1 and TRBJ2-7 gives the full variable domain: KAGVTQTPRYLIKTRGQQVTLSCSPISGHRSVSWYQQTPGQGLQFLFEYFSETQRNKGNFPGRFSGRQFSNSRSEMNVSTLELGDSALYLCASSPRRTAVPYEQYFGPGTRLTVT.

The rearrangement uses TRBV6-5 and TRBJ2-3, with 9 bases that match TRBD1. V lost 5 bases and J lost 0; bases outside the gene matches: 3. Per the germline V gene, CDR1 is MNHEY and CDR2 is SVGAGI. This CDR3 is 15 amino acids long. As DNA, the CDR3 is TGTGCCAGCAGTAGAGGACAGGGGAGCACAGATACGCAGTATTTT. Translating gives CASSRGQGSTDTQYF.

V and J are TRBV11-2 and TRBJ2-2, with D unclear. This CDR3 has 14 amino acids. Germline V gene sequence: CDR1 SGHAT, CDR2 FQNNGV. Trimming cost V 0 bases and J 8 bases, with 10 bases left between them. The CDR3 DNA sequence: TGTGCCAGCAGCTTAGAGGTCCAGTGGGGGGAGCTGTTTTTT. This gives the protein CASSLEVQWGELFF.

CDR3 DNA: TGCAGCGTTGGGGACGGGGGTGATCAGCCCCAGCATTTT. Its translation is CSVGDGGDQPQHF. The rearrangement uses TRBV29-1 and TRBJ1-5; TRBD1 is a possible D gene (5 bases). Germline CDR1 and CDR2: SQVTM and ANQGSEA. Trimming shortened V by 4 bases and J by 5 bases, and 12 bases separated the two germline ends. CDR3 length equals 13 residues.

The CDR3 sequence is CASRDRNEKLFF. CDR3 coding DNA: TGTGCCAGCAGAGACAGGAATGAAAAACTGTTTTTT. V and J are TRBV6-5 and TRBJ1-4, with a tentative D call TRBD1 (6 bases). V was cut by 6 bases and J by 5 bases, with 7 bases left in between. CDR1 is MNHEY, CDR2 SVGAGI, per germline. The CDR3 extends over 12 amino acids.

The chain recombines TRBV6-1 with TRBJ1-2, with D perhaps TRBD1 (6 bases). The CDR3 spans 14 residues. V lost 4 bases and J lost 7, with 16 bases in between. The V gene's germline CDR1 is MNHNS and CDR2 SASEGT. CDR3 nucleotides: TGTGCCAGCAGTGGACCCAACAGGGTCGGTGGCTACACCTTC. Translating it yields CASSGPNRVGGYTF.